This T cell receptor (beta chain) appears in the sequencing data of a study of shared clonotypes between healthy human individuals. For this clone: Its antigen is as yet unknown.

Authors' analysis steps: ImmunoSEQ supplied junction-only sequences lacking quality scores, so filtering was different. The table came from immunoSEQ multiplex PCR; TCRdb's copy has only in-frame clones and leaves some out. V and J calls plus clone size are reproduced from that table; the DNA served to infer D and trimming. Of 760,000 or so clones listed, about 96% were seen once; the top ten hold around 0.21%. The naive CD8 fraction comprised CD45RO-negative cells positively selected for CCR7 and excluded terminally differentiated effector memory CD45RA+ cells. Germline-derived CDR1 and CDR2 are MNHEY and SMNVEV (reference sequence). The CDR3 sequence is 16 residues long. V was pared by 0 bases and J by 6 bases, with 15 bases between. The study's findings and limits: Sharing across four donors was highest in naive CD4 (around 5%) and lowest in memory CD8 (approximately 0.4%).

Sequencing was performed on naive CD8+ T cells sorted from blood. The receptor's source is a man younger than 40 in good health. V and J are TRBV27 and TRBJ1-5, with D perhaps TRBD1 (6 bases). The CDR3 DNA reads as TGTGCCAGCAGTTTATCGACAAGGGGGGAGGGTCAGCCCCAGCATTTT. Protein product: CASSLSTRGEGQPQHF.